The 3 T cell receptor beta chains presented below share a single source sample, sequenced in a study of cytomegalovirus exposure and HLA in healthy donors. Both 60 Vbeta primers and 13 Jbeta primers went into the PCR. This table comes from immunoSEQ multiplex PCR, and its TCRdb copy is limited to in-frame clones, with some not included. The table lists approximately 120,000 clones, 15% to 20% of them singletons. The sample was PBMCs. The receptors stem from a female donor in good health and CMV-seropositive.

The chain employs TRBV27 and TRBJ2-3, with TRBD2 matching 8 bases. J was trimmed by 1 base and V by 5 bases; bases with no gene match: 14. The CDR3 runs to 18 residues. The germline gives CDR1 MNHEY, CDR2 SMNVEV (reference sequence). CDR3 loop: CASSPRFLSGSGTDTQYF. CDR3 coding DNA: TGTGCCAGCAGTCCCCGTTTTTTGAGCGGGAGTGGCACAGATACGCAGTATTTT.

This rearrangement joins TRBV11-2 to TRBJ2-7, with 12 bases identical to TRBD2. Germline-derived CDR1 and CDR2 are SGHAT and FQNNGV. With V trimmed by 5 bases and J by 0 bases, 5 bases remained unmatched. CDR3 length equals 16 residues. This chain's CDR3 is CASSLTSGGHSYEQYF. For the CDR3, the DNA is TGTGCCAGCAGCCTAACTAGCGGGGGGCACTCCTACGAGCAGTACTTC.

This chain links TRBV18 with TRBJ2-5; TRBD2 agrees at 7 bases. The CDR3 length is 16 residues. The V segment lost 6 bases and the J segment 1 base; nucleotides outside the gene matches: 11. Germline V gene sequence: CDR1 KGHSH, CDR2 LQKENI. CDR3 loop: CASSFLVASGQETQYF. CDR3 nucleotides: TGTGCCAGCTCCTTTCTGGTGGCTAGCGGCCAAGAGACCCAGTACTTC.